These 5 T cell receptor beta chains were all obtained from the same sample, sequenced in a study of shared clonotypes between healthy human individuals. Generated by immunoSEQ multiplex PCR, the TCRdb table keeps only in-frame clones and is missing some. This table has some 500,000 clones, approximately 71% appearing once. Source material: PBMCs. Source of these receptors: a woman between 40 and 50 years old in good health. Some clones in this sample may be carry-over from other donors' samples.

The V call is TRBV6-6, the J call TRBJ2-1; D is possibly TRBD2 (5 bases). The V end was cut by 7 bases, the J end by 2 bases, with 15 bases between. This CDR3 region has 15 residues. Germline values: CDR1 MNHNY, CDR2 SVGAGI (reference sequence). DNA for the CDR3: TGTGCCAGCACCCGGCGGGCAGCGACCTACAATGAGCAGTTCTTC. It encodes CASTRRAATYNEQFF.

With respect to this clone: The junction does not match germline at one end; this may be a read error. V gene TRBV7-8 combines with J gene TRBJ2-3; D is ambiguous. Germline V gene sequence: CDR1 SGHVS, CDR2 FQNEAQ. The CDR3 has 16 amino acids. The CDR3 DNA is TGTACCAGCAGCTTAGTCGGTGGTACATATACAGATACGCAGTATTTT. Its protein is CTSSLVGGTYTDTQYF.

The gene calls are TRBV9 and TRBJ1-3; D remains ambiguous. Trimming left V 3 bases short and J 4 bases short, with 8 bases between. Germline V gene sequence: CDR1 SGDLS, CDR2 YYNGEE. This CDR3 region has 13 residues. In DNA form, the CDR3 reads TGTGCCAGCAGCGAGTCAACGGGAAACACCATATATTTT. Translated: CASSESTGNTIYF.

The gene calls are TRBV5-1 and TRBJ2-3, with D tentatively TRBD2 (5 bases). Trimming took 4 bases from V and 0 from J, leaving 15 bases between them. The CDR3 covers 16 residues. The V gene's germline CDR1 is SGHRS and CDR2 YFSETQ. The CDR3 nucleotides read TGCGCCAGCAGCCGCGATGGCGGGCTAAGCACAGATACGCAGTATTTT. Residues: CASSRDGGLSTDTQYF.

The chain joins TRBV5-1 to TRBJ2-2; D gene uncertain. This CDR3 spans 14 amino acids. V lost 1 base and J lost 5, with 9 bases in between. The germline CDR1 and CDR2 sequences are SGHRS and YFSETQ. The CDR3 reads CASSLLWATGELFF. In DNA form, the CDR3 reads TGCGCCAGCAGCTTGCTGTGGGCGACCGGGGAGCTGTTTTTT.